Listed here are 20 T cell receptor beta chains from one sample, sequenced in a study of patients and donors after allogeneic stem cell transplantation. TCRdb re-called the RT-PCR reads with MiXCR, one entry per CDR3 protein. The sample carries about 150,000 distinct CDR3 sequences, 20% to 25% recorded once. Sequenced input: blood, either unsorted or a sorted T cell fraction (not recorded which). The receptors were gathered from a human donor who was either an allogeneic HSCT recipient or a stem cell or donor lymphocyte infusion donor (not recorded which). It is not recorded whose cells these are; they may come from a transplant donor.

This clonotype has more than one count but fewer than ten. The chain employs TRBV7-6 and TRBJ1-1; no clear D. The germline CDR1 and CDR2 sequences are SGHVS and FNYEAQ. The CDR3 contains 13 residues. V was trimmed by 1 base and J by 2 bases, leaving 5 bases between them. CDR3 in amino acids: CASSLEVNTEAFF. The CDR3 DNA follows: TGTGCCAGCAGCTTAGAGGTCAACACTGAAGCTTTCTTT.

This clonotype was counted a few times. This chain connects TRBV30 to TRBJ1-1; D is unresolved. Germline CDR1 GTSNPN, CDR2 SVGIG (reference sequence). The V end was cut by 0 bases, the J end by 10 bases, with 12 bases between. This CDR3 spans 12 amino acids. The CDR3 coding sequence is TGTGCCTGGAGTGTAGCGCTCCCGGGAGCTTTCTTT. This encodes CAWSVALPGAFF.

The V gene is TRBV4-3, the J gene TRBJ2-4, with D possibly matching TRBD2 (6 bases). V gave up 1 base and J gave up 6 bases, with 25 bases separating them. CDR1 and CDR2 (germline): LGHNA, YSLEER. This CDR3 has 19 amino acids. The chain's CDR3 is CASSQVFRVYHPGRNIQYF. The CDR3 DNA is TGCGCCAGCAGCCAAGTTTTTAGAGTGTACCACCCCGGGAGAAACATTCAGTACTTC.

This clonotype was observed a few times. V usage is TRBV12-3 or TRBV12-4 and J usage is TRBJ1-1; D is undetermined. The CDR3 consists of 15 residues. V was clipped by 8 bases and J by 11 bases, with 27 bases between them. CDR3 region: CASGRQAQRHLGAFF. In nucleotides, the CDR3 is TGTGCCAGCGGGAGGCAGGCACAGAGACATCTTGGGGCTTTCTTT.

As concerns this clonotype: The junction and the germline gene differ at one end; a read error may be behind it. V and J are TRBV12-3 or TRBV12-4 and TRBJ2-1; 8 bases agree with TRBD1. The CDR3 extends over 14 amino acids. In DNA form, the CDR3 reads TGTGTCAGCAATCAGGACAGGGAAAGCAATGAGCAGTTCTTC. Protein: CVSNQDRESNEQFF.

This CDR3 reads CSAWKRGENTEAFF. In DNA, the CDR3 is TGCAGTGCTTGGAAACGTGGGGAGAACACTGAAGCTTTCTTT. V gene TRBV20-1 combines with J gene TRBJ1-1; no definite D call. Germline CDR1 and CDR2: DFQATT and SNEGSKA (reference sequence). CDR3 length equals 14 residues. V lost 5 bases and J 1 base, leaving 14 bases between the germline ends.

The chain combines TRBV5-5 with TRBJ1-2, with a possible D match to TRBD1 (6 bases). Germline CDR1 is SGHKS and CDR2 is YYEKEE (reference sequence). V gave up 0 bases and J gave up 4 bases, with 19 bases separating them. CDR3 length: 17 residues. The CDR3 region has the DNA TGTGCCAGCAGCTTGGCCCCGGGGGGCGAATTCGGCTATGGCTACACCTTC. Its translation: CASSLAPGGEFGYGYTF.

This clonotype was counted a few times. The chain is built from TRBV5-1 and TRBJ1-2; 7 positions match TRBD1. Germline CDR1 is SGHRS and CDR2 is YFSETQ. The CDR3 spans 15 residues. V lost 2 bases to trimming and J lost 4 bases; unmatched junction nucleotides: 8. The CDR3 bases are TGCGCCAGCAGCTTCGGGACAGCAATGGGCTATGGCTACACCTTC. This gives the protein CASSFGTAMGYGYTF.

This clonotype has more than one count but fewer than ten. The chain couples TRBV7-2 to TRBJ1-3, with 9 bases that match TRBD1. In germline, CDR1 is SGHTA, CDR2 FQGNSA. The CDR3 has 17 amino acids. The ends lost 1 base at V and 4 bases at J; junction bases unmatched: 8. The CDR3 loop reads CASSLEEWTGAGNTIYF. In nucleotides, the CDR3 is TGTGCCAGCAGCTTAGAAGAGTGGACAGGGGCGGGAAACACCATATATTTT.

This clonotype was seen ten or more times. The V call is TRBV29-1, the J call TRBJ1-3, with no clear D. V was trimmed by 0 bases and J by 0 bases, leaving 12 bases between them. The CDR3 has 16 amino acids. CDR1 and CDR2 from the germline V gene are SQVTM and ANQGSEA. Here the CDR3 DNA reads TGCAGCGTTGAAGATCGGTGGGCGTACTCTGGAAACACCATATATTTT. This sequence encodes CSVEDRWAYSGNTIYF.

The chain recombines TRBV20-1 with TRBJ1-1; D not certain. In germline, CDR1 is DFQATT, CDR2 SNEGSKA (reference sequence). The V end was cut by 1 base, the J end by 3 bases, with 12 bases between. The CDR3 contains 14 residues. The CDR3 reads CSARAPYGDTEAFF. In nucleotides, the CDR3 is TGCAGTGCTAGAGCACCCTATGGTGACACTGAAGCTTTCTTT.

V and J are TRBV27 and TRBJ2-5; 9 nucleotides agree with TRBD2. CDR1 and CDR2 (germline): MNHEY, SMNVEV (reference sequence). This CDR3 comprises 15 residues. J gave up 4 bases and V 5 bases, and 8 bases lay outside the gene matches. The CDR3 DNA sequence: TGTGCCAGCAGTAGGGCGGCTAGCGGGGCAGAGACCCAGTACTTC. Its translation: CASSRAASGAETQYF.

This clonotype was seen only a few times. The chain is built from TRBV10-3 and TRBJ2-3; 7 bases line up with TRBD1. The V gene's germline CDR1 is ENHRY and CDR2 SYGVKD. The CDR3 is 12 amino acids. The V and J ends lost 6 bases and 4 bases, in that order; junction bases with no gene match: 1. CDR3 protein: CAISTGADTQYF. In nucleotides, the CDR3 is TGTGCCATCAGCACAGGGGCAGATACGCAGTATTTT.

The genes are TRBV27 and TRBJ2-7, with D tentatively TRBD2 (5 bases). The CDR3 contains 14 residues. Trimming pared 5 bases from V and 2 bases from J, leaving 13 bases between. Per germline, CDR1 MNHEY and CDR2 SMNVEV (reference sequence). CDR3 protein: CASSPVGEPYEQYF. The CDR3 bases are TGTGCCAGCAGTCCCGTCGGGGAGCCCTACGAGCAGTACTTC.

The J gene is TRBJ2-1, the V gene TRBV5-6, with D unclear. Per germline, CDR1 SGHDT and CDR2 YYEEEE. This CDR3 comprises 16 residues. Trimming removed 2 bases from V and 0 bases from J, with 12 bases in between. The CDR3 here is CASSFFPISSYNEQFF. The CDR3, as DNA: TGTGCCAGCAGCTTTTTCCCTATATCCTCCTACAATGAGCAGTTCTTC. The complete variable domain, with remaining parts taken from reference TRBV5-6 and TRBJ2-1, reads DAGVTQSPTHLIKTRGQQVTLRCSPKSGHDTVSWYQQALGQGPQFIFQYYEEEERQRGNFPDRFSGHQFPNYSSELNVNALLLGDSALYLCASSFFPISSYNEQFFGPGTRLTVL.

This clonotype was counted only a few times. This rearrangement joins TRBV29-1 to TRBJ2-3; D gene ambiguous. Germline CDR1 and CDR2: SQVTM and ANQGSEA. V lost 2 bases, J lost 0 bases, and 9 bases lay in between. This CDR3 contains 14 residues. CDR3 sequence (DNA): TGCAGCGTTGAATTCCTGGAGAGCACAGATACGCAGTATTTT. Translated: CSVEFLESTDTQYF.

The chain combines TRBV28 with TRBJ1-5; D is unclear. The CDR3 runs to 11 residues. Germline V gene lookup returns CDR1 MDHEN and CDR2 SYDVKM. V was cut by 8 bases and J by 4 bases, with 6 bases left in between. The CDR3 loop is CASAKNQPQHF. In nucleotides, the CDR3 is TGTGCCAGCGCAAAAAATCAGCCCCAGCATTTT.

This clonotype has only a few counts. J is TRBJ2-3 and V is TRBV7-9; D is unresolved. Germline values: CDR1 SEHNR, CDR2 FQNEAQ (reference sequence). V was cut by 4 bases and J by 6 bases, with 17 bases left in between. The CDR3 extends over 15 amino acids. CDR3 sequence reads: CASSSGPLLGDTQYF. The CDR3 nucleotides read TGTGCCAGCAGCTCCGGGCCTCTCCTGGGGGATACGCAGTATTTT.

This clonotype was seen a handful of times. The chain is built from TRBV7-2 and TRBJ1-4; a weak D match, TRBD1 (6 bases). There are 16 residues in the CDR3. Trimming cost V 2 bases and J 0 bases, with 10 bases left between them. Per the germline V gene, CDR1 is SGHTA and CDR2 is FQGNSA. CDR3 region: CASSLWGGATNEKLFF. DNA of the CDR3: TGTGCCAGCAGCTTATGGGGGGGCGCAACTAATGAAAAACTGTTTTTT.

This clonotype was recorded a few times. CDR3 DNA sequence: TGTGCCAGCAGACCTAGCGGAGCAGACACCGGGGAGCTGTTTTTT. Encoded protein: CASRPSGADTGELFF. This rearrangement joins TRBV12-3 or TRBV12-4 to TRBJ2-2; TRBD2 aligns across 7 bases. V shed 6 bases and J 3 bases; nucleotides not matched to a gene: 7. This CDR3 is built from 15 residues.